The present entry profiles one T cell receptor beta chain with its context. What it binds is not known. TCRdb recomputed calls from the RACE reads with MiXCR, one row per CDR3 protein. The repertoire holds roughly 100,000 distinct CDR3 sequences, 11% seen once, with about 3.1% in the top ten. The time point denotes: pre-sensitization, week 0. Treatment given: therapeutic diphenylcyclopropenone sensitization with weekly scalp DPC. The data derive from a study of human T cells and chemical hapten exposure. Whole-study context: Alopecia areata, totalis and universalis patients, mostly female, were included. Broader study findings: Expanded TCRs formed significantly more large CDR3 similarity clusters than controls.

This CDR3 spans 14 amino acids. Germline CDR1 reads SGHKS; CDR2 reads YYEKEE (reference sequence). Trimming removed 1 base at V and 2 bases at J, with 7 bases between. Material: whole blood, obtained in connection with sensitization to the hapten diphenylcyclopropenone (DPC). The chain couples TRBV5-5 to TRBJ1-5, with D hard to call. This receptor was obtained from a woman aged 55 to 70 with alopecia areata. Some clones in this sample may be carry-over from other donors' samples. The CDR3 spells CASSLFRGNQPQHF. CDR3 nucleotides: TGTGCCAGCAGCTTGTTCCGGGGCAATCAGCCCCAGCATTTT.